These 26 T cell receptor beta chains were sequenced from one sample in a study of vaccination effects on CD4 cells after COVID-19. Sequencing was performed with immunoSEQ multiplex PCR; in TCRdb, only in-frame clones are kept and a portion is missing. The sample carries roughly 36,000 clones, roughly 74% recorded once. Their specific antigens are unknown. Investigators separated out CD4+ T cells once around 9 days of culture had passed. Specimen: CD4+ T cells from PBMCs cultured without peptide, collected before COVID-19 vaccination. The receptors derive from a human donor who received a COVID-19 vaccine.

The J gene is TRBJ2-5, the V gene TRBV4-1; D unresolved. V lost 0 bases and J 3 bases, leaving 8 bases between the germline ends. The CDR3 runs to 14 residues. CDR1 and CDR2 from the germline V gene are MGHRA and YSYEKL. The CDR3 loop is CASSQDNSKETQYF. The CDR3 DNA sequence: TGCGCCAGCAGCCAAGATAACTCGAAAGAGACCCAGTACTTC.

CDR3 nucleotides: TGTGCCAGCAGCCTACAGGGAAGACCCTACAATGAGCAGTTCTTC. Its protein is CASSLQGRPYNEQFF. The chain links TRBV6-4 to TRBJ2-1; a weak D match, TRBD1 (6 bases). Germline CDR1 MRHNA, CDR2 SNTAGT. V gave up 6 bases and J gave up 2 bases, with 14 bases separating them. The CDR3 has 15 amino acids.

The chain combines TRBV4-3 with TRBJ2-7, with TRBD2 identical over 13 bases. Per the germline V gene, CDR1 is LGHNA and CDR2 is YSLEER. The length of the CDR3 is 19 residues. The junction had 13 bases not matched to a gene; V was cut back by 2 bases and J by 3 bases. CDR3 sequence reads: CASSQYRTSGGVGNYEQYF. The CDR3 region has the DNA TGCGCCAGCAGCCAATATAGGACTAGCGGGGGAGTAGGGAACTACGAGCAGTACTTC.

The genes are TRBV7-2 and TRBJ1-4; D call uncertain. This CDR3 is 15 amino acids long. V lost 1 base, J lost 3 bases, and 9 bases lay in between. The V gene's germline CDR1 is SGHTA and CDR2 FQGNSA. CDR3 residues: CASSLGGGSNEKLFF. CDR3 DNA: TGTGCCAGCAGCTTAGGAGGAGGGTCTAATGAAAAACTGTTTTTT.

This chain uses TRBV19 with TRBJ1-2, with 7 bases aligning to TRBD1. Germline CDR1 LNHDA, CDR2 SQIVND (reference sequence). This CDR3 has 19 residues. V was clipped by 2 bases and J by 0 bases; unmatched bases: 15. CDR3 bases: TGTGCCAGTAGTATAACCCATCAGCCCGGGACAGCGACTAACTATGGCTACACCTTC. Protein product: CASSITHQPGTATNYGYTF.

The chain employs TRBV5-1 and TRBJ2-5, with D possibly TRBD2 on 5 matching bases. V was cut by 2 bases and J by 5 bases, with 13 bases left in between. Germline lookup yields CDR1 SGHRS and CDR2 YFSETQ. This CDR3 has 14 residues. The CDR3 sequence is CASSFGRRSETQYF. CDR3 DNA sequence: TGCGCCAGCAGCTTTGGTAGGAGGTCGGAGACCCAGTACTTC.

This chain uses TRBV3-1 (or the pseudogene TRBV3-2) with TRBJ1-1, with a tentative D call TRBD1 (5 bases). Germline loops: CDR1 LGHDT, CDR2 YNNKEL (reference sequence). Trimming stripped 2 bases from V and 1 base from J, with 8 bases between. This CDR3 comprises 14 residues. For the CDR3, the DNA is TGTGCCAGCAGCCAATTGGGGGGGAACACTGAAGCTTTCTTT. Encoded protein: CASSQLGGNTEAFF.

This rearrangement joins TRBV5-1 to TRBJ1-6; D gene uncertain. Germline V gives CDR1 SGHRS, CDR2 YFSETQ. Trimming pared 0 bases from V and 0 bases from J, leaving 10 bases between. This CDR3 region has 17 residues. The chain's CDR3 is CASSLAYTGSYNSPLHF. The CDR3 nucleotides are TGCGCCAGCAGCTTGGCGTATACTGGCTCCTATAATTCACCCCTCCACTTT.

This clone was observed once. This rearrangement joins TRBV5-6 to TRBJ1-2; 10 bases are shared with TRBD1. The CDR3 is made up of 14 amino acids. Trimming at V came to 3 bases and at J to 3 bases, leaving 2 bases not matched to a gene. From germline, CDR1 is SGHDT and CDR2 YYEEEE. In nucleotides, the CDR3 is TGTGCCAGCAGCTCCGACAGGGGGCACTATGGCTACACCTTC. Encoded protein: CASSSDRGHYGYTF. The whole variable domain, remainder taken from reference TRBV5-6 and TRBJ1-2, is DAGVTQSPTHLIKTRGQQVTLRCSPKSGHDTVSWYQQALGQGPQFIFQYYEEEERQRGNFPDRFSGHQFPNYSSELNVNALLLGDSALYLCASSSDRGHYGYTFGSGTRLTVV.

The V call is TRBV7-2, the J call TRBJ1-1; D gene uncertain. Trimming took 5 bases from V and 0 from J, leaving 7 bases between them. CDR1 SGHTA and CDR2 FQGNSA come from the germline V gene. The length of the CDR3 is 13 residues. CDR3 in amino acids: CASSLQLNTEAFF. CDR3 in DNA: TGTGCCAGCAGCCTGCAGCTGAACACTGAAGCTTTCTTT.

The chain employs TRBV19 and TRBJ1-6; D unresolved. Germline CDR1 is LNHDA and CDR2 is SQIVND (reference sequence). The V end lost 3 bases, the J end lost 8 bases, and 5 bases lay between the germline ends. The CDR3 is 12 amino acids. The CDR3 reads CASSIRDSPLHF. CDR3 DNA: TGTGCCAGTAGTATTCGAGATTCACCCCTCCACTTT.

J is TRBJ2-3 and V is TRBV7-9, with unresolved D. The germline CDR1 and CDR2 sequences are SEHNR and FQNEAQ (reference sequence). Trimming pared 5 bases from V and 5 bases from J, leaving 14 bases between. The CDR3 totals 14 residues. CDR3 sequence: CASSPSTPGDTQYF. The CDR3 coding sequence is TGTGCCAGCAGCCCAAGTACCCCGGGAGATACGCAGTATTTT. The variable domain in full, completed from reference TRBV7-9 and TRBJ2-3, reads DTGVSQNPRHKITKRGQNVTFRCDPISEHNRLYWYRQTLGQGPEFLTYFQNEAQLEKSRLLSDRFSAERPKGSFSTLEIQRTEQGDSAMYLCASSPSTPGDTQYFGPGTRLTVL.

The chain uses TRBV5-4 and TRBJ1-5; 12 bases align to TRBD1. The CDR3 covers 19 residues. Trimming at V came to 0 bases and at J to 2 bases, leaving 9 bases not matched to a gene. The germline CDR1 and CDR2 sequences are SGHNT and YYREEE (reference sequence). For the CDR3, the DNA is TGTGCCAGCAGCTTGGGGGACAGGGGGCGATACGACGGCAATCAGCCCCAGCATTTT. This codes for CASSLGDRGRYDGNQPQHF. Full variable domain (remainder filled in from reference TRBV5-4 and TRBJ1-5): ETGVTQSPTHLIKTRGQQVTLRCSSQSGHNTVSWYQQALGQGPQFIFQYYREEENGRGNFPPRFSGLQFPNYSSELNVNALELDDSALYLCASSLGDRGRYDGNQPQHFGDGTRLSIL.

By its share, this clone is medium-sized. This sequence joins TRBV15 and TRBJ1-4; D not certain. Germline assignment: CDR1 LNHNV and CDR2 YYDKDF (reference sequence). The germline V and J ends were trimmed by 3 bases and 6 bases, with 11 bases remaining between them. The CDR3 sequence is 14 residues long. CDR3 in DNA: TGTGCCACCAGCAGGGGCACGGAGGATGAAAAACTGTTTTTT. This sequence encodes CATSRGTEDEKLFF.

The chain has TRBV18 and TRBJ2-3, with D possibly being TRBD2 (6 bases). The CDR3 consists of 14 residues. Germline assignment: CDR1 KGHSH and CDR2 LQKENI. Between the trimmed V and J ends, which lost 1 base and 4 bases, there was a span of 9 bases. The CDR3 loop is CASSPRRESDTQYF. In DNA, the CDR3 is TGTGCCAGCTCACCACGGAGGGAGTCAGATACGCAGTATTTT.

This clone was counted a few times. Germline and junction disagree at one end, which may indicate a read error. This chain connects TRBV7-7 to TRBJ2-5, with D maybe TRBD2 (5 bases). This CDR3 contains 15 residues. The germline gives CDR1 SSHAT, CDR2 FNYEAQ (reference sequence). The CDR3 spells CASSFGREWRETQYF. In DNA form, the CDR3 reads TGTGCTAGCAGCTTTGGGCGCGAGTGGAGGGAGACCCAGTACTTC.

The chain carries TRBV7-2 and TRBJ2-1; D may be TRBD2 (6 bases). The V gene lost 6 bases and the J gene lost 4 bases, with 16 bases spanning the gap. The germline gives CDR1 SGHTA, CDR2 FQGNSA. The CDR3 spans 15 residues. CDR3 protein: CASRGGRGTYNEQFF. Here the CDR3 DNA reads TGTGCCAGCAGGGGGGGTCGGGGAACGTACAATGAGCAGTTCTTC.

In its sample, this clone was seen a few times. The chain has TRBV19 and TRBJ1-3; weak D call: TRBD1 (6 bases). Germline CDR1 is LNHDA and CDR2 is SQIVND (reference sequence). There are 15 residues in the CDR3. Between the trimmed V and J ends, which lost 7 bases and 2 bases, there was a span of 15 bases. CDR3 region: CASTPHTGTGNTIYF. The CDR3 DNA sequence: TGTGCCAGTACTCCTCACACAGGGACTGGAAACACCATATATTTT.

The CDR3 DNA is TGTGCCAGCAGTGGTCCCACAGGGGGAAATTCACCCCTCCACTTT. Translating it yields CASSGPTGGNSPLHF. The genes are TRBV25-1 and TRBJ1-6, with 8 bases identical to TRBD1. In germline, CDR1 is MGHDK, CDR2 SYGVNS. The CDR3 loop spans 15 amino acids. With V trimmed by 4 bases and J by 7 bases, 6 bases remained unmatched. Together with reference TRBV25-1 and TRBJ1-6, the CDR3 gives the full variable domain: EADIYQTPRYLVIGTGKKITLECSQTMGHDKMYWYQQDPGMELHLIHYSYGVNSTEKGDLSSESTVSRIRTEHFPLTLESARPSHTSQYLCASSGPTGGNSPLHFGNGTRLTVT.

V and J are TRBV30 and TRBJ2-7, with TRBD2 matching over 8 bases. The CDR3 has 16 amino acids. Trimming removed 2 bases from V and 5 bases from J; junction bases left unmatched: 14. The germline gives CDR1 GTSNPN, CDR2 SVGIG (reference sequence). Here the CDR3 DNA reads TGTGCCTGGAGTCCTTGGGGGCTAGCGGGTTACAACGAGCAGTACTTC. Translation gives CAWSPWGLAGYNEQYF.

The rearrangement joins TRBV11-2 to TRBJ1-1; tentatively, D is TRBD1 (5 bases). The CDR3 spans 16 residues. The germline V and J ends were trimmed by 1 base and 0 bases, with 12 bases remaining between them. Per germline, CDR1 SGHAT and CDR2 FQNNGV. As DNA, the CDR3 is TGTGCCAGCAGCTTAGGACGGACACCCCTGAACACTGAAGCTTTCTTT. The encoded protein is CASSLGRTPLNTEAFF.

This chain joins TRBV21-1 and TRBJ1-5; the table's D call of TRBD1 was not tested on the DNA. TRBV21-1 is assigned pseudogene status. The CDR3 is made up of 17 amino acids. As DNA, the CDR3 is TGTGCCAGCAGCGAAGCGGTGGGACAGGGGGTAACTCAGCCCCAGCATTTT. This encodes CASSEAVGQGVTQPQHF.

V gene TRBV18 combines with J gene TRBJ2-5; 12 bases agree with TRBD2. The V and J ends lost 4 bases and 1 base, in that order; junction bases with no gene match: 4. The CDR3 spans 16 residues. The germline V gene has CDR1 KGHSH and CDR2 LQKENI. Written as DNA, the CDR3 is TGTGCCAGCTCACTCGGACTAGCGGGGTCCCAAGAGACCCAGTACTTC. Encoded protein: CASSLGLAGSQETQYF.

The chain couples TRBV19 to TRBJ2-2; possible D gene TRBD1, 6 bases. Trimming cost V 4 bases and J 6 bases, with 15 bases left between them. CDR1 LNHDA and CDR2 SQIVND come from the germline V gene (reference sequence). The CDR3 covers 15 residues. The CDR3 coding sequence is TGTGCCAGTAGTACTCCCGGACAGATCGCCGGGGAGCTGTTTTTT. It specifies CASSTPGQIAGELFF.

The chain is built from TRBV28 and TRBJ2-7; the match to TRBD2 covers 10 bases. Germline CDR1 reads MDHEN; CDR2 reads SYDVKM. V dropped 8 bases and J dropped 4; count of bases not matched to a gene: 11. CDR3 length equals 15 residues. The CDR3 spells CASVPPSGSSYEQYF. CDR3 nucleotide sequence: TGTGCCAGCGTCCCCCCTAGCGGGAGCTCGTACGAGCAGTACTTC.

CDR3 DNA: TGTGCCAGCAGCCCCCCGAGGAGCACCCGGGCTTTCTTT. Residues: CASSPPRSTRAFF. The genes are TRBV7-2 and TRBJ1-1; D is unresolved. The CDR3 spans 13 residues. Trimming left V 5 bases short and J 11 bases short, with 18 bases between. Germline V lookup: CDR1 SGHTA, CDR2 FQGNSA.